One T cell receptor beta chain is described in this entry. This entry belongs to a study of blood T cell repertoires in COVID-19. Study context: COVID-19 samples, acute and convalescent, were from the United States, Italy and Spain. Nucleic acid was either cDNA or gDNA, and it came from T cells, B-cell-depleted T cells, or PBMCs.

Seattle enrolled patients during active infection and tracked them longitudinally. Authors' analysis steps: By means of reference gene primer amplification, nucleated cell counts were estimated. Libraries were prepared by immunoSEQ multiplex PCR; TCRdb keeps only in-frame clonotypes and omits some of them. That table supplies the V and J calls and clone size; D and trimming were determined from the DNA. Here the sample spans approximately 200,000 clones, more than 75% being singletons. The receptor was derived from a person aged 65 to 85 with COVID-19, enrolled during active disease. The specimen was peripheral blood.

This chain's CDR3 is CAISGVGQGNGYTF. The DNA for the CDR3 is TGTGCCATCAGTGGTGTGGGACAGGGGAATGGCTACACCTTC. The chain is built from TRBV10-3 and TRBJ1-2; the match to TRBD1 covers 10 bases. J gave up 6 bases and V 4 bases, and 5 bases lay outside the gene matches. Germline assignment: CDR1 ENHRY and CDR2 SYGVKD. The CDR3 contains 14 residues.